The entry below gives a single TCR beta chain sequence along with its context. One end of the junction varies from germline; a read error may be responsible. This specimen comes from a study of Graves' ophthalmopathy and Graves' hyperthyroidism. Amplifying from RNA transcripts, the study obtained TCR beta CDR3 regions. The library came from an HTBI-primed first-round RT-PCR and a second-round multiplex PCR. TCRdb ran MiXCR on the multiplex PCR reads and lists one entry per CDR3 protein. The sample holds about 740,000 distinct CDR3 sequences; approximately 40% are singletons and the top ten take approximately 43%. The germline V gene encodes CDR1 SNHLY and CDR2 FYNNEI. CDR3 length: 14 amino acids.

The source is an adult man with Graves' ophthalmopathy. The V and J genes are TRBV2 and TRBJ2-7; D remains ambiguous. Material: peripheral blood. The CDR3 region has the DNA TGTGCCAGCAGTAAAGCGACCCTAAACTACGAGCAGTACTTC. It encodes CASSKATLNYEQYF. Full variable domain (outside the CDR3, taken from reference TRBV2 and TRBJ2-7): EPEVTQTPSHQVTQMGQEVILRCVPISNHLYFYWYRQILGQKVEFLVSFYNNEISEKSEIFDDQFSVERPDGSNFTLKIRSTKLEDSAMYFCASSKATLNYEQYFGPGTRLTVT.